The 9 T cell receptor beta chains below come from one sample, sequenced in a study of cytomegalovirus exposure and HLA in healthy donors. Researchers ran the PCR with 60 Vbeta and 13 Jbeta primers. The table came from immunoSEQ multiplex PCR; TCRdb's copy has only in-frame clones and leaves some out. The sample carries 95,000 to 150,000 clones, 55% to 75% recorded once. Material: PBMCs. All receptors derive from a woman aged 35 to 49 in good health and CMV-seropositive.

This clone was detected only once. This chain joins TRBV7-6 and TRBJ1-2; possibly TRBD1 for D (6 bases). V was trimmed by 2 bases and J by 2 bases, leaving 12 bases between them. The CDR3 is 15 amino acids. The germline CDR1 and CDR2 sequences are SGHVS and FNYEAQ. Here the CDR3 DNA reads TGTGCCAGCAGCTTAAGTACAGGGCGCAACTATGGCTACACCTTC. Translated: CASSLSTGRNYGYTF.

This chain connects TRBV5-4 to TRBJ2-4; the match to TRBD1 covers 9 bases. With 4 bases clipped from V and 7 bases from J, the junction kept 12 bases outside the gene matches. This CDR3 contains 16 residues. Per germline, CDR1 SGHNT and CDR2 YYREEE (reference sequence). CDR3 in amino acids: CASSLIQGARSNIQYF. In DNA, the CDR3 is TGTGCCAGCAGCCTAATACAGGGGGCGCGTAGTAACATTCAGTACTTC.

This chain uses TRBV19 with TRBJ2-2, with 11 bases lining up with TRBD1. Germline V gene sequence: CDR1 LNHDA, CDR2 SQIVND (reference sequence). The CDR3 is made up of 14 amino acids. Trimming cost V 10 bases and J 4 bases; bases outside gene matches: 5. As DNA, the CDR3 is TGTGCCACCGGACAGGGGGCGGGCACCGGGGAGCTGTTTTTT. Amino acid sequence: CATGQGAGTGELFF. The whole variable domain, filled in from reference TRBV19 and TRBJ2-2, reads DGGITQSPKYLFRKEGQNVTLSCEQNLNHDAMYWYRQDPGQGLRLIYYSQIVNDFQKGDIAEGYSVSREKKESFPLTVTSAQKNPTAFYLCATGQGAGTGELFFGEGSRLTVL.

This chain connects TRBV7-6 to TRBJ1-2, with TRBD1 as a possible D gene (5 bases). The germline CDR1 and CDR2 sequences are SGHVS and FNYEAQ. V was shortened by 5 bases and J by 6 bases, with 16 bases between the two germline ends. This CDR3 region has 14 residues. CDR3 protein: CASSRGGVVDGYTF. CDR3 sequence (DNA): TGTGCCAGCAGCCGCGGGGGGGTAGTTGATGGCTACACCTTC. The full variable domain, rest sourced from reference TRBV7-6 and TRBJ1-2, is GAGVSQSPRYKVTKRGQDVALRCDPISGHVSLYWYRQALGQGPEFLTYFNYEAQQDKSGLPNDRFSAERPEGSISTLTIQRTEQRDSAMYRCASSRGGVVDGYTFGSGTRLTVV.

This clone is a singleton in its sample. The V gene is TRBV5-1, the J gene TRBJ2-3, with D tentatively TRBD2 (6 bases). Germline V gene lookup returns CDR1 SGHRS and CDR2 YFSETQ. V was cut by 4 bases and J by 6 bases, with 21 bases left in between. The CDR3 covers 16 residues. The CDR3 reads CASSSGTAGFADTQYF. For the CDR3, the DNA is TGCGCCAGCAGCAGTGGGACTGCGGGATTTGCGGATACGCAGTATTTT.

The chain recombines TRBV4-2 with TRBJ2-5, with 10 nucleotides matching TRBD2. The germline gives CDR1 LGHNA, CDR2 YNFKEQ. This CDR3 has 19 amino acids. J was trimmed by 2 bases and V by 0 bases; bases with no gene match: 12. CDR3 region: CASSQDPAWVSGGQETQYF. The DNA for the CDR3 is TGTGCCAGCAGCCAAGATCCGGCTTGGGTTAGCGGGGGGCAAGAGACCCAGTACTTC.

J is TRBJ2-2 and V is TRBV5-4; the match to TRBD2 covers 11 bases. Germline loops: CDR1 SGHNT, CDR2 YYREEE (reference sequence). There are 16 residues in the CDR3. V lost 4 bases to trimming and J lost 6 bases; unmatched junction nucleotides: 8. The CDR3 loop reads CASSPLAGGRAGELFF. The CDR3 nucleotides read TGTGCCAGCAGCCCGCTAGCGGGGGGCCGGGCCGGGGAGCTGTTTTTT.

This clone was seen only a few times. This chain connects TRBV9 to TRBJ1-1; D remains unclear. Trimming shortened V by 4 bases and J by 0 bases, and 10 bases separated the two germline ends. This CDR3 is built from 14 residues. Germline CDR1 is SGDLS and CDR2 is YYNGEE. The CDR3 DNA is TGTGCCAGCAGCACGGGGAATTTGAACACTGAAGCTTTCTTT. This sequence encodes CASSTGNLNTEAFF.

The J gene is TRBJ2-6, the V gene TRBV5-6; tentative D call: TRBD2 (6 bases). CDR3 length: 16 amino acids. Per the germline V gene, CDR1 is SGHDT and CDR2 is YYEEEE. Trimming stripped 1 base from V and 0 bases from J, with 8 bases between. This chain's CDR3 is CASSLPGSSGANVLTF. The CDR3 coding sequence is TGTGCCAGCAGCTTGCCCGGGAGCTCTGGGGCCAACGTCCTGACTTTC.